This TCR beta chain was identified in a study of identical twins. General observations from the study: Cord blood beta clonotypes that were abundant carried fewer insertions, and memory repertoires showed no such trend.

TCRdb reanalysed the 5' RACE reads using MiXCR and keeps one entry per CDR3 protein. The sample has about 550,000 distinct CDR3 sequences, 20% to 25% seen once; the top ten hold 0.4% to 0.6%. This clonotype was observed a handful of times. Its antigen is unidentified. Per the germline V gene, CDR1 is ENHRY and CDR2 is SYGVKD. Losses at the gene ends were 1 base for V and 8 bases for J; bases not matched to a gene: 8. This CDR3 region has 16 residues. The sample was also linked to a second study, of yellow fever vaccine responses in identical twins.

The sequence was obtained from a woman younger than 35 in good health. The J gene is TRBJ2-1, the V gene TRBV10-3, with 10 bases identical to TRBD1. The sample comprised CD4+ T cells sorted from blood. Here the CDR3 reads CAISEYVGQGIDEQFF. The CDR3 DNA follows: TGTGCCATCAGTGAGTATGTGGGACAGGGGATCGATGAGCAGTTCTTC.